Shown below are 16 T cell receptor beta chains from a single sample sequenced in a study of response to subunit inactivated influenza vaccine. Using its own MiXCR run on the RT-PCR reads, TCRdb lists one record per CDR3 protein. The table lists more than 400,000 distinct CDR3 sequences, approximately 11% of them singletons. Sample: PBMCs from blood, taken 45 days after vaccination. The source of these receptors is a middle-aged man who received an inactivated influenza vaccine.

This clonotype has a handful of counts. The chain joins TRBV12-3 or TRBV12-4 to TRBJ2-1, with 13 bases aligning to TRBD2. J gave up 6 bases and V 7 bases, and 12 bases lay outside the gene matches. The CDR3 loop spans 17 amino acids. CDR3: CASTLESGLAGFNEQFF. The CDR3, as DNA: TGTGCCAGCACCCTAGAATCGGGACTAGCGGGGTTCAATGAGCAGTTCTTC.

This clonotype has a count of ten or more. The gene calls are TRBV12-3 or TRBV12-4 and TRBJ2-5, with 8 bases that match TRBD1. The CDR3 consists of 16 residues. Trimming cost V 3 bases and J 3 bases; bases outside gene matches: 9. The CDR3 DNA sequence: TGTGCCAGCAGTTTTGAGATAGGACAGGGAAAAGAGACCCAGTACTTC. Translating it yields CASSFEIGQGKETQYF.

V gene TRBV20-1 combines with J gene TRBJ2-2, with TRBD1 matching over 9 bases. The ends lost 1 base at V and 0 bases at J; junction bases unmatched: 0. Germline values: CDR1 DFQATT, CDR2 SNEGSKA (reference sequence). The CDR3 runs 15 residues. As DNA, the CDR3 is TGCAGTGCTAGAGGGGACAGGGCGAACACCGGGGAGCTGTTTTTT. This gives the protein CSARGDRANTGELFF.

The chain is built from TRBV5-1 and TRBJ1-1; possible D gene TRBD1, 6 bases. V was pared by 6 bases and J by 5 bases, with 17 bases between. CDR1 and CDR2 from the germline V gene are SGHRS and YFSETQ. CDR3 length: 14 amino acids. CDR3 sequence: CASTPGVGQTEAFF. CDR3 in DNA: TGCGCCAGCACCCCAGGGGTTGGACAAACTGAAGCTTTCTTT.

This clonotype has at least ten counts. The chain is built from TRBV29-1 and TRBJ2-1; D remains unclear. Germline loops: CDR1 SQVTM, CDR2 ANQGSEA. This CDR3 is built from 15 residues. The V end lost 6 bases, the J end lost 2 bases, and 17 bases lay between the germline ends. The CDR3 DNA is TGCAGCGTCCGGTCTGTCGCCGGAACCTACAATGAGCAGTTCTTC. Translated: CSVRSVAGTYNEQFF.

A few counts support this clonotype. The genes are TRBV4-3 and TRBJ2-2; a weak D match, TRBD1 (7 bases). Germline CDR1 and CDR2: LGHNA and YSLEER. Trimming removed 0 bases from V and 4 bases from J, with 15 bases in between. The CDR3 totals 17 residues. CDR3 sequence: CASSQDIDREVTGELFF. The CDR3, as DNA: TGCGCCAGCAGCCAAGACATAGACAGGGAGGTCACCGGGGAGCTGTTTTTT.

This sequence joins TRBV20-1 and TRBJ2-6; 7 positions match TRBD2. J was trimmed by 1 base and V by 6 bases; bases with no gene match: 15. The CDR3 totals 18 residues. Germline CDR1 and CDR2: DFQATT and SNEGSKA (reference sequence). CDR3 region: CSATLVGGGASGANVLTF. The CDR3 nucleotides are TGCAGTGCAACCCTAGTGGGCGGGGGAGCTTCTGGGGCCAACGTCCTGACTTTC.

This clonotype has a count of ten or more. The chain uses TRBV29-1 and TRBJ1-5; 7 bases agree with TRBD1. With 5 bases clipped from V and 3 bases from J, the junction kept 4 bases outside the gene matches. This CDR3 has 13 amino acids. Germline lookup yields CDR1 SQVTM and CDR2 ANQGSEA. The CDR3, as DNA: TGCAGCGTTCGACAGGGACCCAATCAGCCCCAGCATTTT. This sequence encodes CSVRQGPNQPQHF.

This clonotype was counted only a few times. The chain combines TRBV24-1 with TRBJ2-7; D may correspond to TRBD1 or TRBD2 (6 bases each). Germline V gives CDR1 KGHDR, CDR2 SFDVKD. The CDR3 length is 15 residues. The germline V and J ends were trimmed by 0 bases and 4 bases, with 12 bases remaining between them. CDR3 coding DNA: TGTGCCACCAGTGATTTGCTTCAGGGGAGGTACGAGCAGTACTTC. Its translation is CATSDLLQGRYEQYF.

This clonotype was found a few times. The V call is TRBV5-1, the J call TRBJ1-2, with D maybe TRBD1 (6 bases). Per the germline V gene, CDR1 is SGHRS and CDR2 is YFSETQ. CDR3 size: 16 residues. The V end lost 0 bases, the J end lost 8 bases, and 20 bases lay between the germline ends. CDR3 sequence (DNA): TGCGCCAGCAGCTTGGCGCATACGGGACAAACCGGAGGCTACACCTTC. It is translated as CASSLAHTGQTGGYTF.

V usage is TRBV10-2 and J usage is TRBJ1-5; D call uncertain. CDR1 and CDR2 from the germline V gene are WSHSY and SAAADI. V was clipped by 6 bases and J by 0 bases, with 3 bases between them. The CDR3 has 12 residues. The CDR3 region has the DNA TGCGCCAGCAGAGCTAGCAATCAGCCCCAGCATTTT. It codes for CASRASNQPQHF.

V gene TRBV4-3 combines with J gene TRBJ2-5; D not resolved. The CDR3 totals 12 residues. The V gene lost 0 bases and the J gene lost 7 bases, with 6 bases spanning the gap. Germline CDR1 is LGHNA and CDR2 is YSLEER. The CDR3 loop is CASSQDGATQYF. CDR3 DNA: TGCGCCAGCAGCCAAGACGGAGCGACCCAGTACTTC.

The sample holds a few counts of this clonotype. The chain is built from TRBV6-2 or TRBV6-3 and TRBJ2-5, with 9 positions matching TRBD1. In germline, CDR1 is MNHEY, CDR2 SVGEGT. This CDR3 spans 13 amino acids. J gave up 7 bases and V 7 bases, and 7 bases lay outside the gene matches. The CDR3 is CASKRTGARTQYF. CDR3 coding DNA: TGTGCCAGCAAGAGGACAGGGGCGAGGACCCAGTACTTC.

In its sample, this clonotype was seen a few times. The chain links TRBV6-5 to TRBJ1-5, with D tentatively TRBD1 (6 bases). CDR1 MNHEY and CDR2 SVGAGI come from the germline V gene. V shed 1 base and J shed 0 bases, with 10 bases lying between them. There are 16 residues in the CDR3. CDR3 DNA sequence: TGTGCCAGCAGTTACTTTGGGACAAGTAGCAATCAGCCCCAGCATTTT. It yields the protein CASSYFGTSSNQPQHF.

The chain has TRBV6-5 and TRBJ2-1; TRBD1 is a possible D gene (5 bases). CDR1 is MNHEY, CDR2 SVGAGI, per germline. V lost 6 bases and J lost 7, with 10 bases in between. The CDR3 length is 12 residues. The CDR3 spells CASSHGQNEQFF. CDR3 bases: TGTGCCAGCAGCCACGGACAAAATGAGCAGTTCTTC.

This clonotype has a handful of counts. The chain carries TRBV4-3 and TRBJ2-6, with D unclear. Germline CDR1 reads LGHNA; CDR2 reads YSLEER. This CDR3 has 16 amino acids. V was clipped by 1 base and J by 0 bases, with 7 bases between them. CDR3 sequence: CASSQGILSGANVLTF. The CDR3 DNA sequence: TGCGCCAGCAGCCAAGGGATCCTCTCTGGGGCCAACGTCCTGACTTTC.